A single sample is the source of the 27 T cell receptor beta chains below, sequenced in a study of blood T cell repertoires in COVID-19. Libraries were prepared by immunoSEQ multiplex PCR; TCRdb keeps only in-frame clonotypes and omits some of them. The table has more than 85,000 clones, less than 85% seen once. What was sequenced was peripheral blood. Receptor source: a human donor in a cohort sampled during active or convalescent COVID-19.

The CDR3 loop is CAISEHSNQPQHF. As DNA, the CDR3 is TGTGCCATCAGTGAACACAGCAATCAGCCCCAGCATTTT. This sequence joins TRBV10-3 and TRBJ1-5; D call uncertain. The germline V and J ends were trimmed by 3 bases and 1 base, with 4 bases remaining between them. CDR1 is ENHRY and CDR2 is SYGVKD in the germline V gene. The CDR3 covers 13 residues.

The chain links TRBV23-1 to TRBJ1-5, with D maybe TRBD1 (5 bases). TRBV23-1 is marked as an open reading frame, function uncertain. V lost 0 bases and J 4 bases, leaving 19 bases between the germline ends. The CDR3 covers 18 residues. Here the CDR3 reads CASSQSKGTPGGNQPQHF. The CDR3 DNA is TGCGCCAGCAGTCAATCGAAGGGGACTCCCGGCGGGAATCAGCCCCAGCATTTT.

This chain uses TRBV5-1 with TRBJ1-6; D unresolved. Germline assignment: CDR1 SGHRS and CDR2 YFSETQ. The CDR3 consists of 14 residues. V lost 2 bases and J lost 10, with 13 bases in between. Here the CDR3 reads CASSFGGRESPLHF. In DNA, the CDR3 is TGCGCCAGCAGCTTTGGAGGGCGCGAATCACCCCTCCACTTT.

The chain links TRBV19 to TRBJ1-3; maybe TRBD1 (5 bases). The CDR3 runs 14 residues. CDR1 is LNHDA and CDR2 is SQIVND in the germline V gene (reference sequence). Trimming took off 5 bases at V and 8 bases at J, with 16 bases between the two ends. The CDR3 loop reads CASSPDTLRDTIYF. The CDR3 DNA reads as TGTGCCAGTAGTCCGGACACCTTAAGGGACACCATATATTTT.

This clone occurred once. The rearrangement links TRBV11-3 to TRBJ2-3; 7 bases agree with TRBD1. The junction had 3 bases not matched to a gene; V was cut back by 2 bases and J by 1 base. Germline V gene lookup returns CDR1 SGHNT and CDR2 YENEEA. The CDR3 consists of 15 residues. CDR3 loop: CASSLRQGGTDTQYF. In nucleotides, the CDR3 is TGTGCCAGCAGCTTAAGACAGGGAGGCACAGATACGCAGTATTTT.

This sequence joins TRBV18 and TRBJ1-3; 10 positions agree with TRBD1. Germline CDR1 and CDR2: KGHSH and LQKENI. Germline trimming cut 1 base from V and 3 bases from J; bases unmatched to any gene: 6. This CDR3 comprises 17 residues. The CDR3 loop is CASSPQATGGRGNTIYF. CDR3 DNA sequence: TGTGCCAGCTCACCACAGGCGACAGGGGGCCGTGGAAACACCATATATTTT.

This chain joins TRBV19 and TRBJ1-5, with TRBD1 as a possible D gene (6 bases). Between the trimmed V and J ends, which lost 5 bases and 7 bases, there was a span of 18 bases. CDR3 size: 15 residues. The germline gives CDR1 LNHDA, CDR2 SQIVND (reference sequence). Here the CDR3 DNA reads TGTGCCAGTAGTGCCCGACAGGTCGAAGGGCAGCCCCAGCATTTT. Translation gives CASSARQVEGQPQHF.

This clone appeared many times. The V gene is TRBV7-2, the J gene TRBJ1-1; maybe TRBD1 (5 bases). Germline V gene sequence: CDR1 SGHTA, CDR2 FQGNSA. The CDR3 spans 15 residues. Trimming left V 5 bases short and J 5 bases short, with 18 bases between. This chain's CDR3 is CASSPWVGRETEAFF. DNA of the CDR3: TGTGCCAGCAGCCCCTGGGTGGGGCGGGAAACTGAAGCTTTCTTT.

The chain carries TRBV7-8 and TRBJ1-2; D gene unclear. This CDR3 is built from 16 residues. CDR1 and CDR2 (germline): SGHVS, FQNEAQ. V was shortened by 6 bases and J by 3 bases, with 20 bases between the two germline ends. DNA for the CDR3: TGTGCCAGCAGTCCCCTGGGCAGAACCCTTGACTATGGCTACACCTTC. Its protein is CASSPLGRTLDYGYTF.

CDR3 sequence (DNA): TGTGCCAGCTTCAGGACAGGGGGGAACACTGAAGCTTTCTTT. Its protein product is CASFRTGGNTEAFF. The chain is built from TRBV6-5 and TRBJ1-1, with 10 bases identical to TRBD1. Germline CDR1 is MNHEY and CDR2 is SVGAGI. The CDR3 consists of 14 residues. Germline trimming cut 8 bases from V and 1 base from J; bases unmatched to any gene: 4.

The rearrangement joins TRBV5-8 to TRBJ2-7, with D perhaps TRBD1 (6 bases). CDR1 is SGHTS, CDR2 YDEGEE, per germline. CDR3 length equals 16 residues. V gave up 3 bases and J gave up 2 bases, with 18 bases separating them. The CDR3 loop reads CASSWIQGSLAYEQYF. The CDR3 bases are TGTGCCAGCAGCTGGATACAGGGTTCGTTAGCCTACGAGCAGTACTTC.

The chain uses TRBV28 and TRBJ1-3; TRBD1 matches 7 bases. Germline CDR1 is MDHEN and CDR2 is SYDVKM. The CDR3 is 17 amino acids. Unmatched junction bases numbered 6, after V lost 1 base and J lost 0 bases. CDR3 nucleotides: TGTGCCAGCAGTTTATTGGCAGGGGGGATCTCTGGAAACACCATATATTTT. Translating it yields CASSLLAGGISGNTIYF.

The J gene is TRBJ2-5, the V gene TRBV3-1 (or the pseudogene TRBV3-2); TRBD1 might be the D (5 bases). The ends were cut back, 0 bases at V and 4 bases at J, with 21 bases in the middle. The CDR3 has 18 residues. CDR1 is LGHDT and CDR2 is YNNKEL in the germline V gene (reference sequence). CDR3 in DNA: TGTGCCAGCAGCCAAGATCAGAGCCCTGGGGCCGGCGGAGAGACCCAGTACTTC. Its protein product is CASSQDQSPGAGGETQYF.

This clone came up a few times. The J gene is TRBJ1-1, the V gene TRBV4-3, with D tentatively TRBD1 (6 bases). Between the trimmed V and J ends, which lost 1 base and 1 base, there was a span of 13 bases. Germline CDR1 LGHNA, CDR2 YSLEER. The CDR3 is 16 amino acids. The CDR3 nucleotides are TGCGCCAGCAGCCAAGCCTGGACAGCTACGAACACTGAAGCTTTCTTT. Translating it yields CASSQAWTATNTEAFF.

The gene calls are TRBV2 and TRBJ1-4; weak D call: TRBD1 (5 bases). Trimming took 9 bases from V and 7 from J, leaving 15 bases between them. The CDR3 is 13 residues long. From germline, CDR1 is SNHLY and CDR2 FYNNEI. The CDR3 DNA is TGTGCCAGTTCCAGGACGGGGGTTGAAAAACTGTTTTTT. Its translation is CASSRTGVEKLFF.

The chain joins TRBV7-8 to TRBJ1-2; D ambiguous. The V and J ends lost 5 bases and 4 bases respectively, with 17 bases between them. Germline CDR1 and CDR2: SGHVS and FQNEAQ. The CDR3 has 15 residues. CDR3 amino acids: CASSPGGLLFYGYTF. CDR3 DNA: TGTGCCAGCAGCCCCGGTGGGCTGCTCTTCTATGGCTACACCTTC.

V usage is TRBV21-1 and J usage is TRBJ2-2; no DNA check was done on the table's D call, TRBD1. TRBV21-1 is an annotated pseudogene. This CDR3 comprises 14 residues. In nucleotides, the CDR3 is TGTGCCAGCATGACATCGACAGGGACCGGGGAGCTGTTTTTT. Its protein product is CASMTSTGTGELFF.

This clone is a singleton in its sample. CDR3 sequence reads: CASSFGREISNEQFF. CDR3 in DNA: TGTGCCAGCAGCTTTGGGCGGGAGATTTCTAATGAGCAGTTCTTC. V gene TRBV4-2 combines with J gene TRBJ2-1; 7 positions agree with TRBD2. This CDR3 comprises 15 residues. The V and J ends lost 5 bases and 7 bases, in that order; junction bases with no gene match: 11. Germline V lookup: CDR1 LGHNA, CDR2 YNFKEQ.

The CDR3 spells CASSITTGEGYTF. The CDR3 bases are TGTGCCAGCAGTATCACGACAGGGGAAGGCTACACCTTC. The rearrangement joins TRBV27 to TRBJ1-2, with TRBD1 identical over 8 bases. V shed 5 bases, J shed 8 bases, and the junction held 7 bases outside the gene matches. This CDR3 has 13 amino acids. Germline CDR1 reads MNHEY; CDR2 reads SMNVEV (reference sequence).

The V gene is TRBV29-1, the J gene TRBJ2-2; 12 nucleotides line up with TRBD2. With V trimmed by 4 bases and J by 8 bases, 8 bases remained unmatched. Germline V gene lookup returns CDR1 SQVTM and CDR2 ANQGSEA. The CDR3 extends over 15 amino acids. The CDR3 reads CSVVALAGGWGELFF. The CDR3 DNA reads TGCAGCGTTGTGGCACTAGCGGGGGGTTGGGGGGAGCTGTTTTTT.

V is TRBV27 and J is TRBJ1-2; D might be TRBD1 (5 bases). CDR3 length equals 19 residues. With 3 bases removed from V and 4 bases from J, the gap between germline ends came to 27 bases. Germline CDR1 is MNHEY and CDR2 is SMNVEV (reference sequence). The CDR3, as DNA: TGTGCCAGCAGTTTGCTCGGCTTAAGGGGAACAGGTTATGGCTATGGCTACACCTTC. This translates into CASSLLGLRGTGYGYGYTF.

J is TRBJ1-5 and V is TRBV2, with 10 positions matching TRBD1. V shed 8 bases and J 6 bases; nucleotides not matched to a gene: 7. The CDR3 has 14 amino acids. The germline gives CDR1 SNHLY, CDR2 FYNNEI. CDR3 amino acids: CASLGQGGGQPQHF. DNA of the CDR3: TGTGCCAGCCTTGGACAGGGGGGAGGTCAGCCCCAGCATTTT. Together with reference TRBV2 and TRBJ1-5, the CDR3 gives the full variable domain: EPEVTQTPSHQVTQMGQEVILRCVPISNHLYFYWYRQILGQKVEFLVSFYNNEISEKSEIFDDQFSVERPDGSNFTLKIRSTKLEDSAMYFCASLGQGGGQPQHFGDGTRLSIL.

The CDR3 DNA sequence: TGTGCCAGCAGTGCAAGGCGGGGGGGCTCCTACAATGAGCAGTTCTTC. Amino acid sequence: CASSARRGGSYNEQFF. J is TRBJ2-1 and V is TRBV2; 9 bases fit TRBD2. There are 16 residues in the CDR3. The germline CDR1 and CDR2 sequences are SNHLY and FYNNEI. Trimming removed 4 bases from V and 0 bases from J; junction bases left unmatched: 4.

This clone was counted many times. V and J are TRBV10-1 and TRBJ2-1; weak D call: TRBD1 (6 bases). Germline CDR1 reads WNHNN; CDR2 reads SYGVQD (reference sequence). V lost 5 bases and J 4 bases, leaving 12 bases between the germline ends. The CDR3 is 14 residues long. This CDR3 reads CASSPGHSYNEQFF. CDR3 nucleotides: TGCGCCAGCAGTCCGGGACACTCATACAATGAGCAGTTCTTC.

This rearrangement joins TRBV5-1 to TRBJ2-7; a possible D gene is TRBD2 (6 bases). V lost 3 bases to trimming and J lost 2 bases, with 15 bases between them. CDR3 length equals 15 residues. Germline CDR1 reads SGHRS; CDR2 reads YFSETQ. CDR3 sequence reads: CASSSRRERTYEQYF. The CDR3 DNA reads TGCGCCAGCAGCTCGCGGCGGGAACGGACCTACGAGCAGTACTTC.

This clone was found once. The chain has TRBV7-3 and TRBJ2-1, with D perhaps TRBD2 (6 bases). Germline V lookup: CDR1 SGHTA, CDR2 FQGTGA. The V and J ends lost 1 base and 0 bases respectively, with 7 bases between them. CDR3 size: 15 residues. In DNA form, the CDR3 reads TGTGCCAGCAGCTTAAGTAGCGGCTCCTACAATGAGCAGTTCTTC. Amino acid sequence: CASSLSSGSYNEQFF.

The chain employs TRBV10-2 and TRBJ1-6, with D possibly matching TRBD1 (6 bases). CDR1 and CDR2 from the germline V gene are WSHSY and SAAADI. This CDR3 spans 13 amino acids. Trimming shortened V by 4 bases and J by 10 bases, and 11 bases separated the two germline ends. The chain's CDR3 is CASSGTEGSPLHF. For the CDR3, the DNA is TGCGCCAGCAGTGGGACAGAGGGATCACCCCTCCACTTT.